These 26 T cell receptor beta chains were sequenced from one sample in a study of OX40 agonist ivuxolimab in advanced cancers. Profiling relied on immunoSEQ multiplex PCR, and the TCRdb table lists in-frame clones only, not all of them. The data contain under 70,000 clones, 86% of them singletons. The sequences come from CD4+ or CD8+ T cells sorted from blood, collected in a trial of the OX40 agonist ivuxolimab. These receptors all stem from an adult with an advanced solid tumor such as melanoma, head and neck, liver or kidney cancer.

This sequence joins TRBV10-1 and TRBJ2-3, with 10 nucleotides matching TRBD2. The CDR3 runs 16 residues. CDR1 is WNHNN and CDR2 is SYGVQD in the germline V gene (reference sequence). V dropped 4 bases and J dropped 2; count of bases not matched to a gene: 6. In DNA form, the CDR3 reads TGCGCCAGCAGTGGGACTAGCGGAGTTTTCACAGATACGCAGTATTTT. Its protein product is CASSGTSGVFTDTQYF.

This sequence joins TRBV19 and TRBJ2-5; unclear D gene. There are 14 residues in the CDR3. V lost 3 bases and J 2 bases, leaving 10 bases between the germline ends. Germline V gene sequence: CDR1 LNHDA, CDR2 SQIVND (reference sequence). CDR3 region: CASSIAGYQETQYF. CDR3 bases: TGTGCCAGTAGTATCGCCGGCTATCAAGAGACCCAGTACTTC.

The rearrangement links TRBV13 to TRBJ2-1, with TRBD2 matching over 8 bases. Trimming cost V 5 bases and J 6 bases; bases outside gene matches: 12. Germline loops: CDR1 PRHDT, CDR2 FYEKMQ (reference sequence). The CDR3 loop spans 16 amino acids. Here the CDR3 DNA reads TGTGCCAGCAGCGCTAGCCGGCTAGCGGGCCTCAATGAGCAGTTCTTC. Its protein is CASSASRLAGLNEQFF.

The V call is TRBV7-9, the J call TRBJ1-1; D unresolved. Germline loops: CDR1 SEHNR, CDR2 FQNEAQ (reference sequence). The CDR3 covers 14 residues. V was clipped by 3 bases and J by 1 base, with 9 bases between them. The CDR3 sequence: CASSFFSENTEAFF. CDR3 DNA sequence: TGTGCCAGCAGCTTCTTCTCGGAGAACACTGAAGCTTTCTTT.

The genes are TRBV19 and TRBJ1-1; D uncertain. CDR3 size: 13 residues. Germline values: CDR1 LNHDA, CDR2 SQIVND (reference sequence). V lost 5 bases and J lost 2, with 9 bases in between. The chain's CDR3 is CASSVRSNTEAFF. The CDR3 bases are TGTGCCAGTAGTGTCAGATCCAACACTGAAGCTTTCTTT.

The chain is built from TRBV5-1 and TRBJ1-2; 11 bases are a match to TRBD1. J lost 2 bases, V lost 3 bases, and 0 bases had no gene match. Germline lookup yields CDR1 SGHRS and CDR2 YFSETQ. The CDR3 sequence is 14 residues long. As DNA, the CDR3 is TGCGCCAGCAGCTGGGACAGGGGGAACTATGGCTACACCTTC. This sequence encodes CASSWDRGNYGYTF.

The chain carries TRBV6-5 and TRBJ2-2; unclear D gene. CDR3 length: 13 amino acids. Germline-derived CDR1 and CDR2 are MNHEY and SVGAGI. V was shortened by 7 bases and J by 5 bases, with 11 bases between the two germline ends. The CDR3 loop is CASIYPGTGELFF. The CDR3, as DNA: TGTGCCAGCATCTACCCCGGAACCGGGGAGCTGTTTTTT.

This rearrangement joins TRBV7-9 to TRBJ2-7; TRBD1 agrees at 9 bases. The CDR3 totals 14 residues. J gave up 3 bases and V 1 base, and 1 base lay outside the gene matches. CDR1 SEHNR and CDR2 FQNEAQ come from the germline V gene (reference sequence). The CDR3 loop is CASSLGGQGYEQYF. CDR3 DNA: TGTGCCAGCAGCTTAGGGGGACAGGGCTACGAGCAGTACTTC.

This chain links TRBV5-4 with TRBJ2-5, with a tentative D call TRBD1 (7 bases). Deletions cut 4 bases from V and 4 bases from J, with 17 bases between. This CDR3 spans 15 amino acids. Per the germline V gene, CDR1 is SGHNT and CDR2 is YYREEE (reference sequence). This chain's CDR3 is CASSLGGTVRETQYF. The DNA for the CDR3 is TGTGCCAGCAGCCTAGGGGGGACAGTACGAGAGACCCAGTACTTC. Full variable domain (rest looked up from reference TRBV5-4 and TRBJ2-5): ETGVTQSPTHLIKTRGQQVTLRCSSQSGHNTVSWYQQALGQGPQFIFQYYREEENGRGNFPPRFSGLQFPNYSSELNVNALELDDSALYLCASSLGGTVRETQYFGPGTRLLVL.

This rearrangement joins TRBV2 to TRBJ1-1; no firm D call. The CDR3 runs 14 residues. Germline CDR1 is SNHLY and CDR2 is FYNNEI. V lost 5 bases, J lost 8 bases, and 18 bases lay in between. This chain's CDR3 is CASSLDLLGREAFF. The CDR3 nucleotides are TGTGCCAGCAGTCTAGACTTGTTAGGCAGGGAAGCTTTCTTT.

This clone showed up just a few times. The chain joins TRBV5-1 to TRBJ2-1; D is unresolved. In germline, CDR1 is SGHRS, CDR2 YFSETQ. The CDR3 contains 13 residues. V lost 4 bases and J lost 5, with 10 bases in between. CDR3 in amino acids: CASSIGPNNEQFF. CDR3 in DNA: TGCGCCAGCAGCATCGGACCCAACAATGAGCAGTTCTTC. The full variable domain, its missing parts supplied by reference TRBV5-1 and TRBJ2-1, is KAGVTQTPRYLIKTRGQQVTLSCSPISGHRSVSWYQQTPGQGLQFLFEYFSETQRNKGNFPGRFSGRQFSNSRSEMNVSTLELGDSALYLCASSIGPNNEQFFGPGTRLTVL.

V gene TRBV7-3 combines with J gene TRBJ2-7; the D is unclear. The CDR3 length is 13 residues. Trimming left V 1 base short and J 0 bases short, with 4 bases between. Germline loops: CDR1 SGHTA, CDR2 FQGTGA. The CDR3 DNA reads TGTGCCAGCAGCTTAAGACCCTCCTACGAGCAGTACTTC. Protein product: CASSLRPSYEQYF.

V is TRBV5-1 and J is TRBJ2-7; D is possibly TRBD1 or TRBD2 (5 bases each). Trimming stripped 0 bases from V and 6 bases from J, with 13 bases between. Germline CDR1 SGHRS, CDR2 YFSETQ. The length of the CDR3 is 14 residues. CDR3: CASSLGGNPPEQYF. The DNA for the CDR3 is TGCGCCAGCAGCTTGGGGGGGAATCCTCCCGAGCAGTACTTC.

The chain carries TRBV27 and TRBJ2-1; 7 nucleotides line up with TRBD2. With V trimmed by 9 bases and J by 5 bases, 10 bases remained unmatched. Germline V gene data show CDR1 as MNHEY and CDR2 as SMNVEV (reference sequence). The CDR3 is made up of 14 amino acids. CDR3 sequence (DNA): TGTGCCAGTTCTACTGTGGGAGGGAACAATGAGCAGTTCTTC. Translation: CASSTVGGNNEQFF.

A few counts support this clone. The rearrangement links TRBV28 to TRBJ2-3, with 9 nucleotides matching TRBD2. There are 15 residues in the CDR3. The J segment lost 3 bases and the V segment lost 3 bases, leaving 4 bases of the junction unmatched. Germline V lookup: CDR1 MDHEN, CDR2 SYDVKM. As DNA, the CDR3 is TGTGCCAGCAGTTTGCCCCTAGCGGGGACAGATACGCAGTATTTT. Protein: CASSLPLAGTDTQYF.

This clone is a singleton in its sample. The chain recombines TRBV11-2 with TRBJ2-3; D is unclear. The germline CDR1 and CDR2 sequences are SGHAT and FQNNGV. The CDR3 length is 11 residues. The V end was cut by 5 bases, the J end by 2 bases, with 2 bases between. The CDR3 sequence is CASSHTDTQYF. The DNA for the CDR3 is TGTGCCAGCAGCCACACAGATACGCAGTATTTT. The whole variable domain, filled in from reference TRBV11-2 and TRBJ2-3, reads EAGVAQSPRYKIIEKRQSVAFWCNPISGHATLYWYQQILGQGPKLLIQFQNNGVVDDSQLPKDRFSAERLKGVDSTLKIQPAKLEDSAVYLCASSHTDTQYFGPGTRLTVL.

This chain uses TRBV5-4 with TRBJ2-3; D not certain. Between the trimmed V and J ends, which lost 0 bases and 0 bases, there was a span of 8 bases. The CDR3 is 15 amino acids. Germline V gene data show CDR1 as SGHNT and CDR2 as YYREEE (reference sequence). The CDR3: CASSLASHSTDTQYF. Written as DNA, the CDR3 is TGTGCCAGCAGCTTGGCGAGTCATAGCACAGATACGCAGTATTTT.

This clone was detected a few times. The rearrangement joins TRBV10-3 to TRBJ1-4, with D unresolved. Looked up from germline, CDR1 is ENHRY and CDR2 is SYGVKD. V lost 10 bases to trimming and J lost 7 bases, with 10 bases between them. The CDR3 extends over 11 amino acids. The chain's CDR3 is CATGNGEKLFF. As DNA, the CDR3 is TGTGCCACCGGAAATGGTGAAAAACTGTTTTTT.

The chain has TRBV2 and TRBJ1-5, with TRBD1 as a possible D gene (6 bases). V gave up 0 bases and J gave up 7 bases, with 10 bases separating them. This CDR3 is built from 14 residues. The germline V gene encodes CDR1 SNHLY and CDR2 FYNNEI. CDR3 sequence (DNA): TGTGCCAGCAGTGAAGCCACGGGGGGCCAGCCCCAGCATTTT. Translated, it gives CASSEATGGQPQHF.

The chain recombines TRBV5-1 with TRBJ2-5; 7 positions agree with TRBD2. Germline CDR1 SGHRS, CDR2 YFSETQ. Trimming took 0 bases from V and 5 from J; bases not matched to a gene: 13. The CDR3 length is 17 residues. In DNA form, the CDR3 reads TGCGCCAGCAGCTTGGATCTGGCTAGCGGTCTTGGGGAGACCCAGTACTTC. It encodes CASSLDLASGLGETQYF.

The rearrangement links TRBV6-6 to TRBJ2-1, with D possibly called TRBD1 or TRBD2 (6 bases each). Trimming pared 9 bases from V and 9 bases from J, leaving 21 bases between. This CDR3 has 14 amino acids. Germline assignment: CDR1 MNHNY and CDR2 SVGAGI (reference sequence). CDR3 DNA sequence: TGTGCCAGTACCCCCCGTGAAGGGGGGAGTGAGCAGTTCTTC. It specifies CASTPREGGSEQFF.

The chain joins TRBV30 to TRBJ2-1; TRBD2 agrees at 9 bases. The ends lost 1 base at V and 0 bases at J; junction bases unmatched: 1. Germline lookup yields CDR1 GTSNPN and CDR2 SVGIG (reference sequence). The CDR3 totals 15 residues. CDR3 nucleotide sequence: TGTGCCTGGAGTGGGGGACTAGCCTCCTACAATGAGCAGTTCTTC. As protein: CAWSGGLASYNEQFF.

The CDR3 sequence: CATSRDQVTAGLLQHF. Written as DNA, the CDR3 is TGTGCCACCAGCAGAGACCAGGTGACAGCCGGTTTGCTCCAGCATTTT. The rearrangement links TRBV15 to TRBJ1-5; possible D gene TRBD1, 5 bases. This CDR3 region has 16 residues. The germline CDR1 and CDR2 sequences are LNHNV and YYDKDF (reference sequence). The V end was cut by 0 bases, the J end by 12 bases, with 21 bases between.

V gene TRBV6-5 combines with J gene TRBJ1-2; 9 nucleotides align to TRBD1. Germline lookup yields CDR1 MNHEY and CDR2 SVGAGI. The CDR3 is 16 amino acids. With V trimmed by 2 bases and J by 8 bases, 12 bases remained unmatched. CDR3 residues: CASSYAYGTGRGGYTF. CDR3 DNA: TGTGCCAGCAGTTACGCATACGGGACAGGGCGAGGGGGCTACACCTTC.

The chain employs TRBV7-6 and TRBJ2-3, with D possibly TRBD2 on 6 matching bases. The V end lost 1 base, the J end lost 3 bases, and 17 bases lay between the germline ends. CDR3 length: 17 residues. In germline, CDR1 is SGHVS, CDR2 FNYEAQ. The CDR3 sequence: CASSLGRAGRSTDTQYF. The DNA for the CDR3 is TGTGCCAGCAGCTTAGGCCGGGCGGGGAGGTCTACAGATACGCAGTATTTT.

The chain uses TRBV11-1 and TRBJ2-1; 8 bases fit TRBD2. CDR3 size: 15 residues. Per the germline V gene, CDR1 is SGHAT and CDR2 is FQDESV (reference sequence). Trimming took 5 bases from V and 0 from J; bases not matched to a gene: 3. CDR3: CASSLREGSYNEQFF. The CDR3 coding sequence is TGTGCCAGCAGCCTCCGGGAGGGCTCCTACAATGAGCAGTTCTTC. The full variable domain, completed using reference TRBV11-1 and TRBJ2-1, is EAEVAQSPRYKITEKSQAVAFWCDPISGHATLYWYRQILGQGPELLVQFQDESVVDDSQLPKDRFSAERLKGVDSTLKIQPAELGDSAMYLCASSLREGSYNEQFFGPGTRLTVL.